The 15 T cell receptor beta chains reported below all come from one sample, sequenced in a study of radiation and T cells in renal cell carcinoma (dated by TCRdb to the early 2020s). Libraries were made using the immunoSEQ multiplex PCR assay. TCRdb obtained this table from immuneACCESS and retained in-frame rearrangements with V and J assigned. These tables miss some clones; where compared with another copy, unresolved V genes account for less than half of the shortfall, and the remainder is unexplained. This sample has approximately 120,000 clones in its table, and 82% of those were observed once. Together, the top ten hold 2.5% to 3.5% of the sample. In light of the paper, this sample's time point label describes: baseline pretreatment blood. Per the publication, the treatment or condition label means: 15 Gy SBRT to primary tumor, nephrectomy 4 weeks later. The input for sequencing was blood, taken from a patient whose treatment included radiotherapy and nephrectomy. These receptors were collected from a woman aged 55 to 70 with renal cell carcinoma.

The V gene is TRBV28, the J gene TRBJ2-6, with 10 bases aligning to TRBD1. The CDR3 loop spans 17 amino acids. With 6 bases clipped from V and 2 bases from J, the junction kept 7 bases outside the gene matches. CDR1 is MDHEN, CDR2 SYDVKM, per germline. The CDR3 region is CASRLDRGLAGANVLTF. CDR3 DNA: TGTGCCAGCAGGCTCGACAGGGGGCTGGCTGGGGCCAACGTCCTGACTTTC.

The chain recombines TRBV6-1 with TRBJ1-2; possible D gene TRBD1, 6 bases. The CDR3 sequence is 15 residues long. From germline, CDR1 is MNHNS and CDR2 SASEGT. Trimming cost V 3 bases and J 2 bases, with 13 bases left between them. The CDR3 nucleotides are TGTGCCAGCAGTGACAGGGGTACCGGGAACTATGGCTACACCTTC. It translates to CASSDRGTGNYGYTF.

The chain is built from TRBV7-9 and TRBJ2-5, with 10 bases aligning to TRBD2. Germline V gene lookup returns CDR1 SEHNR and CDR2 FQNEAQ (reference sequence). The junction had 1 base not matched to a gene; V was cut back by 1 base and J by 2 bases. CDR3 length: 15 amino acids. The CDR3 sequence is CASSLGAGGQETQYF. CDR3 nucleotides: TGTGCCAGCAGCTTAGGAGCGGGGGGGCAAGAGACCCAGTACTTC.

The chain has TRBV12-5 and TRBJ2-3; 12 nucleotides match TRBD2. Germline V gene lookup returns CDR1 LGHNT and CDR2 FRNRAP. The V segment lost 6 bases and the J segment 2 bases; nucleotides outside the gene matches: 3. This CDR3 is 15 amino acids long. CDR3 protein: CASGRTSGATDTQYF. The CDR3 DNA follows: TGTGCTAGTGGACGGACTAGCGGGGCCACAGATACGCAGTATTTT.

This sequence joins TRBV6-6 and TRBJ1-1, with D unclear. Germline CDR1 MNHNY, CDR2 SVGAGI (reference sequence). V was clipped by 4 bases and J by 0 bases, with 12 bases between them. CDR3 length: 15 amino acids. The CDR3: CASSSSEYLNTEAFF. DNA for the CDR3: TGTGCCAGCAGTTCTTCCGAGTACCTGAACACTGAAGCTTTCTTT.

The V and J genes are TRBV7-9 and TRBJ2-7, with TRBD1 matching 7 bases. Germline V gene lookup returns CDR1 SEHNR and CDR2 FQNEAQ (reference sequence). The CDR3 runs to 16 residues. The ends lost 1 base at V and 1 base at J; junction bases unmatched: 7. As DNA, the CDR3 is TGTGCCAGCAGCTTAGGACAGGGAGTGTTATCCTACGAGCAGTACTTC. It codes for CASSLGQGVLSYEQYF.

The chain uses TRBV19 and TRBJ1-5, with no clear D. CDR3 size: 15 residues. CDR1 is LNHDA, CDR2 SQIVND, per germline (reference sequence). V lost 5 bases to trimming and J lost 0 bases, with 11 bases between them. CDR3 region: CASSSQYYSNQPQHF. CDR3 DNA: TGTGCCAGTAGTTCCCAGTACTATAGCAATCAGCCCCAGCATTTT.

The chain recombines TRBV5-6 with TRBJ2-7; D might be TRBD1 (6 bases). The CDR3 contains 13 residues. The germline CDR1 and CDR2 sequences are SGHDT and YYEEEE. Trimming removed 2 bases at V and 5 bases at J, with 11 bases between. The CDR3 DNA is TGTGCCAGCAGCTTTGGACAGCTCGACGAGCAGTACTTC. Its protein is CASSFGQLDEQYF.

The chain is built from TRBV6-1 and TRBJ2-5; the D gene is possibly TRBD1 (6 bases). Germline CDR1 and CDR2: MNHNS and SASEGT. V was pared by 6 bases and J by 5 bases, with 13 bases between. The CDR3 covers 13 residues. The CDR3 nucleotides read TGTGCCAGCAGCCGGACAGAGGACGAGACCCAGTACTTC. Translated: CASSRTEDETQYF.

This CDR3 is CASSIDRSNQPQHF. Written as DNA, the CDR3 is TGTGCCAGTAGTATCGACCGAAGCAATCAGCCCCAGCATTTT. The genes are TRBV19 and TRBJ1-5; D is unresolved. There are 14 residues in the CDR3. CDR1 is LNHDA, CDR2 SQIVND, per germline (reference sequence). Trimming left V 3 bases short and J 1 base short, with 7 bases between.

This chain uses TRBV29-1 with TRBJ1-2, with D hard to call. Trimming left V 8 bases short and J 4 bases short, with 11 bases between. The CDR3 contains 11 residues. CDR1 is SQVTM, CDR2 ANQGSEA, per germline. CDR3: CSTLDTYGYTF. In nucleotides, the CDR3 is TGCAGCACCCTAGACACCTATGGCTACACCTTC.

The CDR3 here is CASSAQGLSQPQHF. CDR3 nucleotides: TGTGCCAGCAGTGCACAGGGGTTAAGTCAGCCCCAGCATTTT. J is TRBJ1-5 and V is TRBV2; the match to TRBD1 covers 7 bases. The CDR3 totals 14 residues. Trimming at V came to 4 bases and at J to 6 bases, leaving 6 bases not matched to a gene. Per the germline V gene, CDR1 is SNHLY and CDR2 is FYNNEI.

The chain employs TRBV11-2 and TRBJ1-2; D is unclear. Germline V gene sequence: CDR1 SGHAT, CDR2 FQNNGV. Trimming stripped 4 bases from V and 3 bases from J, with 9 bases between. The CDR3 extends over 13 amino acids. CDR3 sequence: CASSSDGYYGYTF. In DNA form, the CDR3 reads TGTGCCAGCAGCTCCGACGGCTACTATGGCTACACCTTC.

The chain carries TRBV7-9 and TRBJ2-3; 8 bases line up with TRBD1. The V segment lost 5 bases and the J segment 4 bases; nucleotides outside the gene matches: 2. The CDR3 spans 13 residues. Germline CDR1 reads SEHNR; CDR2 reads FQNEAQ (reference sequence). The CDR3 loop is CASSPTGADTQYF. In DNA, the CDR3 is TGTGCCAGCAGCCCGACAGGGGCAGATACGCAGTATTTT.

V usage is TRBV11-2 and J usage is TRBJ2-5; no definite D call. The CDR3 is made up of 16 amino acids. The V end lost 3 bases, the J end lost 9 bases, and 23 bases lay between the germline ends. Germline-derived CDR1 and CDR2 are SGHAT and FQNNGV. This CDR3 reads CASSLRAIGSVSSQYF. As DNA, the CDR3 is TGTGCCAGCAGCTTGAGAGCTATCGGCTCCGTAAGTTCCCAGTACTTC.